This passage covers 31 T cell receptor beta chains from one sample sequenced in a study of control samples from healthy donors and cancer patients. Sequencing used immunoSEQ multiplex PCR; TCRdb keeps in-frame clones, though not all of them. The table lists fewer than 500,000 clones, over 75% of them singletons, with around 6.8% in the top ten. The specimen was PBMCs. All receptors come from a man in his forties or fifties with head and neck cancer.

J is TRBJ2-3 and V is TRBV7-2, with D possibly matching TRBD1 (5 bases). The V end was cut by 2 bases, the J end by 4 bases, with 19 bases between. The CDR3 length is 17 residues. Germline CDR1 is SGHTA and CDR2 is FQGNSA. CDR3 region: CASSLIRGVRFPDTQYF. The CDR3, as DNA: TGTGCCAGCAGCTTAATTAGGGGTGTTCGGTTTCCAGATACGCAGTATTTT.

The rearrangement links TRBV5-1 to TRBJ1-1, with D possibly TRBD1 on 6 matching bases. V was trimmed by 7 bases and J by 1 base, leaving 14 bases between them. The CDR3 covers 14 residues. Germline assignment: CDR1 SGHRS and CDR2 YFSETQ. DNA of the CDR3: TGCGCCAGCGGTCAACAGGGTGGGAACACTGAAGCTTTCTTT. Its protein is CASGQQGGNTEAFF. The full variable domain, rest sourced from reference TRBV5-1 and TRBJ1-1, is KAGVTQTPRYLIKTRGQQVTLSCSPISGHRSVSWYQQTPGQGLQFLFEYFSETQRNKGNFPGRFSGRQFSNSRSEMNVSTLELGDSALYLCASGQQGGNTEAFFGQGTRLTVV.

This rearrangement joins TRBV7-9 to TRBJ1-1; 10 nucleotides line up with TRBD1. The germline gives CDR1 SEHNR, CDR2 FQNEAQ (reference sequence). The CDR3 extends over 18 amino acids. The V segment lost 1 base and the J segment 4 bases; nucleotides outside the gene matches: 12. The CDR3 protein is CASSLEGTGVIKGTEAFF. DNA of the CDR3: TGTGCCAGCAGCTTAGAAGGGACAGGGGTCATCAAGGGCACTGAAGCTTTCTTT.

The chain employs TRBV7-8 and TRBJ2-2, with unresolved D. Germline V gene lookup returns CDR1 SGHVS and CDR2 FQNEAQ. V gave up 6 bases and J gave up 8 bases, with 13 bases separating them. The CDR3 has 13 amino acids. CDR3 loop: CASSFNPGGELFF. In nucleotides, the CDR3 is TGTGCCAGCAGTTTCAATCCCGGTGGGGAGCTGTTTTTT.

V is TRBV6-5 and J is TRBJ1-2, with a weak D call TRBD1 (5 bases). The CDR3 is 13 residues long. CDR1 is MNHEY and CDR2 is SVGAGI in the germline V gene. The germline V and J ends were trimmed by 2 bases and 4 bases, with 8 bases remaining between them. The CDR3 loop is CASSYDSLYGYTF. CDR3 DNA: TGTGCCAGCAGTTACGACAGCCTCTATGGCTACACCTTC.

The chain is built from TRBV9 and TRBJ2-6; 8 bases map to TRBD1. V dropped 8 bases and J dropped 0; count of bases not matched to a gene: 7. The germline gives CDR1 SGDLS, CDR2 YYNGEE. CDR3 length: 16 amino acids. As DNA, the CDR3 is TGTGCCAGTACGGGACAGGCAAGCTCTGGGGCCAACGTCCTGACTTTC. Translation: CASTGQASSGANVLTF.

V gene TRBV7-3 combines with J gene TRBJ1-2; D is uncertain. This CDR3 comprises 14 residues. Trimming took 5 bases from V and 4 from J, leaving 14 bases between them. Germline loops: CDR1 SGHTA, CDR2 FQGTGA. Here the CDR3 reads CASSPTGEGYGYTF. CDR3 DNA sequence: TGTGCCAGCAGCCCGACCGGAGAGGGCTATGGCTACACCTTC.

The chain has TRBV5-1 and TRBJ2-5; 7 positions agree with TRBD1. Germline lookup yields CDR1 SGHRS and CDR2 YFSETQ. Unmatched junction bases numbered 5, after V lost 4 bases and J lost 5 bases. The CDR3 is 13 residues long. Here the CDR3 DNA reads TGCGCCAGCAGCCAGGGGGTTTCGGAGACCCAGTACTTC. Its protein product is CASSQGVSETQYF.

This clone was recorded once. The CDR3 DNA sequence: TGTGCCAGCAGCCACTCCCGGGACAGGGTGAACACCATATATTTT. It specifies CASSHSRDRVNTIYF. J is TRBJ1-3 and V is TRBV4-2, with 9 bases lining up with TRBD1. This CDR3 contains 15 residues. J was trimmed by 7 bases and V by 3 bases; bases with no gene match: 7. Per the germline V gene, CDR1 is LGHNA and CDR2 is YNFKEQ.

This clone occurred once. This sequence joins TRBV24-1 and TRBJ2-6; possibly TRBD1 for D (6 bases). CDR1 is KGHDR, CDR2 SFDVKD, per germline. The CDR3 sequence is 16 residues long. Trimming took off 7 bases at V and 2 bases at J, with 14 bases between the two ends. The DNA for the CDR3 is TGTGCCACCAGCCCAGGACAGACCACTGGGGCCAACGTCCTGACTTTC. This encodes CATSPGQTTGANVLTF.

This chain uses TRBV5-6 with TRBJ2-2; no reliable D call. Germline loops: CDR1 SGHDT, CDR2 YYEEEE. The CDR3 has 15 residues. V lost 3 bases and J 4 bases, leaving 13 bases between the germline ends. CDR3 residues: CASSSRPLPTGELFF. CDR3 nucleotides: TGTGCCAGCAGCTCGAGGCCTCTCCCCACCGGGGAGCTGTTTTTT.

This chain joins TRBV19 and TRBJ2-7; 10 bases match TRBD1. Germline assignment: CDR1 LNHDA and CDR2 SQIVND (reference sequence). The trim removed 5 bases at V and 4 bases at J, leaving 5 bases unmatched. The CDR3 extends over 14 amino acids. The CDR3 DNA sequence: TGTGCCAGTAGTGCGACAGGGGGCTATTACGAGCAGTACTTC. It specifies CASSATGGYYEQYF. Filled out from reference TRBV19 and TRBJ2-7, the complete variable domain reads DGGITQSPKYLFRKEGQNVTLSCEQNLNHDAMYWYRQDPGQGLRLIYYSQIVNDFQKGDIAEGYSVSREKKESFPLTVTSAQKNPTAFYLCASSATGGYYEQYFGPGTRLTVT.

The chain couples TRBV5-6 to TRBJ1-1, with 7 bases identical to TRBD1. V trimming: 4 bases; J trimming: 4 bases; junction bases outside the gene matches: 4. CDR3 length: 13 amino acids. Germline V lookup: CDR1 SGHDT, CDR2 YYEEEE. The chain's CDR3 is CASSRQGGTEAFF. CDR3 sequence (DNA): TGTGCCAGCAGCAGACAGGGTGGCACTGAAGCTTTCTTT.

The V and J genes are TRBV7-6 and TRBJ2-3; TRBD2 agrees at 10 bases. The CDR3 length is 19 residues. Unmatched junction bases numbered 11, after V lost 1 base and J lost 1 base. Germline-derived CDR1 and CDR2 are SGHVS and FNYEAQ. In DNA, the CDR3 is TGTGCCAGCAGCTTAGTTAGGACAGCGGGGGGGCGGCGCACAGATACGCAGTATTTT. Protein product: CASSLVRTAGGRRTDTQYF.

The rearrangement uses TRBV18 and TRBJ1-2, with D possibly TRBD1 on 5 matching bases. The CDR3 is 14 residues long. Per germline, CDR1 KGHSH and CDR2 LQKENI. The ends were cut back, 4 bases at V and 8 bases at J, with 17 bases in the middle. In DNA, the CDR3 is TGTGCCAGCTCACAGGAAGTAGACAGTCCGGGCTACACCTTC. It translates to CASSQEVDSPGYTF.

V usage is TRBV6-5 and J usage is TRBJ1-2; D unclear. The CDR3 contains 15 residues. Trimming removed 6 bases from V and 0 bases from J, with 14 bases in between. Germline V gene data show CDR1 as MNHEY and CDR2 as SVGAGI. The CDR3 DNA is TGTGCCAGCAGCCTGGCAGGCGACGCTAACTATGGCTACACCTTC. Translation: CASSLAGDANYGYTF.

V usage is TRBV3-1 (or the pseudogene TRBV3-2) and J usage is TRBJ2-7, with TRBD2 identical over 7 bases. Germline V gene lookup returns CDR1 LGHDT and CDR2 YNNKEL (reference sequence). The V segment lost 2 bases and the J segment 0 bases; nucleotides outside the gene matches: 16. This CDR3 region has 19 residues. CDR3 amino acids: CASSQHVGGGDFSSYEQYF. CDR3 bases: TGTGCCAGCAGCCAACATGTCGGGGGAGGGGATTTTAGCTCCTACGAGCAGTACTTC.

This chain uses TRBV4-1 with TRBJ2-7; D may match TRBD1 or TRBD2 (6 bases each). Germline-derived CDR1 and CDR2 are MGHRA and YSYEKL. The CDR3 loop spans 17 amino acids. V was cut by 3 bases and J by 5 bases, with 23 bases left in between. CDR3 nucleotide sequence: TGCGCCAGCAGCCAGGGGGGATGGAGGGGGACAAGGAACGAGCAGTACTTC. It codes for CASSQGGWRGTRNEQYF.

The CDR3 loop reads CATSDPKTGSITDTQYF. The DNA for the CDR3 is TGTGCCACCAGTGACCCTAAGACAGGGTCCATAACAGATACGCAGTATTTT. The chain couples TRBV24-1 to TRBJ2-3; 7 bases match TRBD1. This CDR3 spans 17 amino acids. The V gene's germline CDR1 is KGHDR and CDR2 SFDVKD. Trimming at V came to 4 bases and at J to 3 bases, leaving 12 bases not matched to a gene.

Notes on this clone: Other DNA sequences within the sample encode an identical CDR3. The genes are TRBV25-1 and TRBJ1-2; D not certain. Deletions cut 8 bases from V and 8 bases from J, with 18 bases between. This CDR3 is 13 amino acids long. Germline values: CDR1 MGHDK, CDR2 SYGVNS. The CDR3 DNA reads TGTGCCAGCGCCGGAGGCGGAACGCGAGGCTACACCTTC. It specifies CASAGGGTRGYTF.

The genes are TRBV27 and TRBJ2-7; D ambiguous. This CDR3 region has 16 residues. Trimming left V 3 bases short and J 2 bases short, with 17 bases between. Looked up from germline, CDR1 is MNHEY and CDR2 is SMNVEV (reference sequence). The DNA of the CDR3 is TGTGCCAGCAGTTTCAGTGGACCGTATTCCACCTACGAGCAGTACTTC. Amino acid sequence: CASSFSGPYSTYEQYF.

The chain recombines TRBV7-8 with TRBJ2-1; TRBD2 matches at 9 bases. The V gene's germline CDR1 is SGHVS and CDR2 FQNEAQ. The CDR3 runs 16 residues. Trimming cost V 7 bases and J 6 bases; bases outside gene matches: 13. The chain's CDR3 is CASTISGSRIGNEQFF. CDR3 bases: TGTGCCAGCACCATTAGCGGGAGTCGAATCGGCAATGAGCAGTTCTTC.

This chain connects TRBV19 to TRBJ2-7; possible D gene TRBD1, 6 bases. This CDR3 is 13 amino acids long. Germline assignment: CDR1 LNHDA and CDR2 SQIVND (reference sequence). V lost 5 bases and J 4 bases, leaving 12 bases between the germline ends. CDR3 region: CASSPGTQYEQYF. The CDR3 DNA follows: TGTGCCAGTAGTCCTGGGACACAGTACGAGCAGTACTTC.

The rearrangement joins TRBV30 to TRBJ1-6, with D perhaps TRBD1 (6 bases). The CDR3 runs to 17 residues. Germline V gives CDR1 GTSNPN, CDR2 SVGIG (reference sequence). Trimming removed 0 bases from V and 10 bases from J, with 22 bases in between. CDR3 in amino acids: CAWSVRRQFGGGSPLHF. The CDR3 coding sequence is TGTGCCTGGAGTGTACGGCGACAGTTCGGGGGCGGATCACCCCTCCACTTT.

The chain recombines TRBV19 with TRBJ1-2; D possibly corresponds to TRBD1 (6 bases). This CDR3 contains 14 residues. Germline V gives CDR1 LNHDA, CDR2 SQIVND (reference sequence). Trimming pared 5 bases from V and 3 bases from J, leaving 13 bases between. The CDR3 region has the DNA TGTGCCAGTAGTGCCACAGGGTGGGACTATGGCTACACCTTC. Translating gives CASSATGWDYGYTF.

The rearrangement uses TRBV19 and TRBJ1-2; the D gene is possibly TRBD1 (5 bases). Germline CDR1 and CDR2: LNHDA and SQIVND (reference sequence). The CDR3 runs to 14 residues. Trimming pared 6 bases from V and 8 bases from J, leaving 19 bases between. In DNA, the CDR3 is TGTGCCAGTAGAACCGGGACCTCTCCCTTCGGCTACACCTTC. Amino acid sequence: CASRTGTSPFGYTF.

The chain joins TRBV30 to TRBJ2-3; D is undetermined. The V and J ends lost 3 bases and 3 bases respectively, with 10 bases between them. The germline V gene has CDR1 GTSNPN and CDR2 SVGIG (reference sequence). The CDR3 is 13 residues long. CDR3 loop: CAWSLGTTDTQYF. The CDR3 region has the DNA TGTGCCTGGAGCTTAGGTACTACAGATACGCAGTATTTT.

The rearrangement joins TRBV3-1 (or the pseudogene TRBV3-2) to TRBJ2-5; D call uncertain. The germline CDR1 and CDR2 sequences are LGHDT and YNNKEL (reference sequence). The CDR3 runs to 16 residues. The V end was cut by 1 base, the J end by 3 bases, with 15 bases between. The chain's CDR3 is CASSQGAFPEKETQYF. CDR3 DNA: TGTGCCAGCAGCCAAGGGGCGTTCCCGGAGAAAGAGACCCAGTACTTC.

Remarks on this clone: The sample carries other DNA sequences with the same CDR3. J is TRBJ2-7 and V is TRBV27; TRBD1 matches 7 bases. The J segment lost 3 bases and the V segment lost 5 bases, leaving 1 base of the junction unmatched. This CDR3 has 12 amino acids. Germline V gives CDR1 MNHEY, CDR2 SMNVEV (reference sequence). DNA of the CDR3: TGTGCCAGCAGTGACAGGGACTACGAGCAGTACTTC. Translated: CASSDRDYEQYF.

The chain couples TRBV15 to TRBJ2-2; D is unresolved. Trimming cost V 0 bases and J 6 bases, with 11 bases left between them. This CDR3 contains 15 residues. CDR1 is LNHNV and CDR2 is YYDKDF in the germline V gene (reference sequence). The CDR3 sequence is CATSRDWNSPGELFF. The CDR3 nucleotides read TGTGCCACCAGCAGAGATTGGAACAGCCCCGGGGAGCTGTTTTTT.

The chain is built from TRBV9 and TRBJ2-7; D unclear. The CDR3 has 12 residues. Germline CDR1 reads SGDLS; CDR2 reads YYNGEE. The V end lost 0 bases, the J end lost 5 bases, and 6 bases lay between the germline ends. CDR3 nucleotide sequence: TGTGCCAGCAGCGTAGACGGAGACGAGCAGTACTTC. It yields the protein CASSVDGDEQYF. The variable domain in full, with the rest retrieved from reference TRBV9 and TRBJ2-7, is DSGVTQTPKHLITATGQRVTLRCSPRSGDLSVYWYQQSLDQGLQFLIQYYNGEERAKGNILERFSAQQFPDLHSELNLSSLELGDSALYFCASSVDGDEQYFGPGTRLTVT.